Listed here are 10 T cell receptor beta chains from one sample, sequenced in a study of identical twins. TCRdb re-derived calls from the 5' RACE reads in MiXCR, one entry per CDR3 protein. The table records under 350,000 distinct CDR3 sequences, less than 9.5% of them present only once. In addition, the sample was reused for a study of yellow fever vaccine responses in identical twins.

The sequencing sample was made of CD8+ T cells sorted from blood. These receptors originate from a woman between 18 and 30 years old in good health.

This clonotype showed up many times. This chain joins TRBV27 and TRBJ1-6; D not certain. V was shortened by 5 bases and J by 2 bases, with 4 bases between the two germline ends. The CDR3 spans 13 residues. CDR1 MNHEY and CDR2 SMNVEV come from the germline V gene (reference sequence). In DNA form, the CDR3 reads TGTGCCAGCAGTCTCACCTATAATTCACCCCTCCACTTT. Protein product: CASSLTYNSPLHF.

This clonotype was seen ten or more times. The rearrangement uses TRBV6-1 and TRBJ2-7, with TRBD1 matching over 8 bases. The CDR3 length is 14 residues. The germline gives CDR1 MNHNS, CDR2 SASEGT. With V trimmed by 6 bases and J by 3 bases, 7 bases remained unmatched. CDR3 DNA sequence: TGTGCCAGCAGCCCTCTGACAGGGGACTACGAGCAGTACTTC. It translates to CASSPLTGDYEQYF.

CDR3: CASSLSWLAADTQYF. The CDR3 DNA reads TGTGCCAGCAGCTTGTCCTGGCTAGCGGCAGATACGCAGTATTTT. The chain has TRBV5-6 and TRBJ2-3; TRBD2 matches 7 bases. Germline CDR1 reads SGHDT; CDR2 reads YYEEEE. V gave up 1 base and J gave up 4 bases; unmatched junction bases: 6. The CDR3 extends over 15 amino acids.

The chain is built from TRBV12-3 or TRBV12-4 and TRBJ2-5, with TRBD2 identical over 11 bases. The CDR3 totals 18 residues. Trimming at V came to 2 bases and at J to 5 bases, leaving 13 bases not matched to a gene. The CDR3 sequence: CASSLFSGGAGPGETQYF. Written as DNA, the CDR3 is TGTGCCAGCAGTTTATTTAGCGGGGGGGCCGGTCCTGGGGAGACCCAGTACTTC.

This chain connects TRBV7-9 to TRBJ1-1; unclear D gene. V was shortened by 7 bases and J by 4 bases, with 13 bases between the two germline ends. The CDR3 has 13 amino acids. Germline values: CDR1 SEHNR, CDR2 FQNEAQ (reference sequence). The CDR3 region is CASTLGWATEAFF. The DNA for the CDR3 is TGTGCCAGCACCCTGGGGTGGGCCACTGAAGCTTTCTTT.

There are many counts of this clonotype. The rearrangement joins TRBV7-2 to TRBJ2-1; 7 bases align to TRBD2. This CDR3 comprises 17 residues. V was clipped by 5 bases and J by 4 bases; unmatched bases: 14. Germline V gives CDR1 SGHTA, CDR2 FQGNSA. The CDR3 loop is CASSPGSGALRYNEQFF. DNA of the CDR3: TGTGCCAGCAGCCCAGGGAGCGGGGCCTTGAGGTACAATGAGCAGTTCTTC. Combining the CDR3 with reference TRBV7-2 and TRBJ2-1 gives the whole variable domain GAGVSQSPSNKVTEKGKDVELRCDPISGHTALYWYRQSLGQGLEFLIYFQGNSAPDKSGLPSDRFSAERTGGSVSTLTIQRTQQEDSAVYLCASSPGSGALRYNEQFFGPGTRLTVL.

In its sample, this clonotype was seen a few times. This chain links TRBV18 with TRBJ2-7; D might be TRBD1 (5 bases). The CDR3 has 18 residues. The germline CDR1 and CDR2 sequences are KGHSH and LQKENI. Deletions cut 2 bases from V and 4 bases from J, with 24 bases between. The CDR3 DNA is TGTGCCAGCTCACCATCGGAACAGGCCCTTGATTACCATTACGAGCAGTACTTC. Translating gives CASSPSEQALDYHYEQYF. Using reference TRBV18 and TRBJ2-7 for the parts outside the CDR3, the full variable domain is NAGVMQNPRHLVRRRGQEARLRCSPMKGHSHVYWYRQLPEEGLKFMVYLQKENIIDESGMPKERFSAEFPKEGPSILRIQQVVRGDSAAYFCASSPSEQALDYHYEQYFGPGTRLTVT.

This clonotype has just a few counts. The chain uses TRBV12-3 or TRBV12-4 and TRBJ2-5, with D possibly called TRBD1 or TRBD2 (6 bases each). The ends were cut back, 1 base at V and 5 bases at J, with 11 bases in the middle. The CDR3 runs 14 residues. CDR3 DNA: TGTGCCAGCAGTTTAGGTCAGGGGAGGGAGACCCAGTACTTC. This translates into CASSLGQGRETQYF.

This clonotype was detected many times. The CDR3 bases are TGCAGCTCCCGGGGCGCCTCCTACGAGCAGTACTTC. This sequence encodes CSSRGASYEQYF. The V call is TRBV29-1, the J call TRBJ2-7, with D tentatively TRBD1 or TRBD2 (5 bases each). V shed 8 bases and J shed 0 bases, with 11 bases lying between them. Germline V gives CDR1 SQVTM, CDR2 ANQGSEA. The CDR3 runs 12 residues.

This clonotype came up a few times. The rearrangement uses TRBV7-9 and TRBJ2-1; 13 positions match TRBD2. V gave up 4 bases and J gave up 7 bases; unmatched junction bases: 4. The CDR3 runs 15 residues. Germline lookup yields CDR1 SEHNR and CDR2 FQNEAQ (reference sequence). CDR3 bases: TGTGCCAGCAGCTCACTAGCGGGAGGGTGGAATGAGCAGTTCTTC. Protein: CASSSLAGGWNEQFF.